What follows are 8 T cell receptor beta chains derived from one specimen sequenced in a study of shared clonotypes between healthy human individuals. Produced via immunoSEQ multiplex PCR; TCRdb's table is partial and in-frame only. The sample contains approximately 250,000 clones, 50% to 80% of which appear only once. Sequencing was carried out using memory CD4+ T cells sorted from blood. Regarding subset: CD45RA-negative fraction. The receptor source for this set is a man aged 30 to 45 in good health.

The DNA for the CDR3 is TGTGCCAGCAGTTTATACCCCGAAGTTCTCAAATACGAGCAGTACTTC. It encodes CASSLYPEVLKYEQYF. This rearrangement joins TRBV28 to TRBJ2-7; D is undetermined. The germline V gene has CDR1 MDHEN and CDR2 SYDVKM. The V and J ends lost 1 base and 4 bases respectively, with 17 bases between them. The CDR3 consists of 16 residues.

The rearrangement uses TRBV4-2 and TRBJ1-1, with a tentative D call TRBD1 (5 bases). Germline-derived CDR1 and CDR2 are LGHNA and YNFKEQ. Trimming took off 8 bases at V and 1 base at J, with 14 bases between the two ends. CDR3 length: 14 amino acids. This chain's CDR3 is CASLPGDWNTEAFF. The DNA of the CDR3 is TGTGCCAGCCTCCCTGGGGACTGGAACACTGAAGCTTTCTTT.

This chain links TRBV7-9 with TRBJ1-1, with 9 positions matching TRBD1. The germline gives CDR1 SEHNR, CDR2 FQNEAQ (reference sequence). The CDR3 is 15 amino acids. V was clipped by 1 base and J by 10 bases; unmatched bases: 10. The CDR3 spells CASSLGGDRAEVAFF. CDR3 coding DNA: TGTGCCAGCAGCTTAGGGGGGGACAGGGCAGAAGTAGCTTTCTTT.

The chain recombines TRBV10-2 with TRBJ2-2, with TRBD1 as a possible D gene (5 bases). This CDR3 comprises 14 residues. V was shortened by 6 bases and J by 5 bases, with 13 bases between the two germline ends. CDR1 and CDR2 from the germline V gene are WSHSY and SAAADI. CDR3 DNA: TGCGCCAGCAGAAGACAGACAAGGACCGGGGAGCTGTTTTTT. Its protein product is CASRRQTRTGELFF.

This clone was found many times. The chain recombines TRBV2 with TRBJ2-2; 8 bases align to TRBD1. CDR1 is SNHLY, CDR2 FYNNEI, per germline. V lost 11 bases and J lost 6; bases outside the gene matches: 8. This CDR3 has 13 residues. CDR3 sequence: CAGSQGAAGELFF. CDR3 DNA: TGTGCCGGAAGCCAGGGGGCCGCCGGGGAGCTGTTTTTT.

This chain joins TRBV6-5 and TRBJ2-1, with D tentatively TRBD1 or TRBD2 (5 bases each). The germline V gene encodes CDR1 MNHEY and CDR2 SVGAGI. The V end lost 4 bases, the J end lost 9 bases, and 22 bases lay between the germline ends. The CDR3 has 16 residues. This CDR3 is CASSSSPGSSGGEQFF. In DNA form, the CDR3 reads TGTGCCAGCAGTTCATCTCCGGGCTCCAGTGGGGGTGAGCAGTTCTTC.

The chain uses TRBV19 and TRBJ2-7; D is possibly TRBD1 (5 bases). V lost 4 bases, J lost 3 bases, and 13 bases lay in between. CDR1 is LNHDA, CDR2 SQIVND, per germline (reference sequence). The CDR3 is 14 amino acids. CDR3 amino acids: CASSKDTFLYEQYF. Written as DNA, the CDR3 is TGTGCCAGTAGTAAGGACACCTTCCTCTACGAGCAGTACTTC. Variable domain in full (rest from reference TRBV19 and TRBJ2-7): DGGITQSPKYLFRKEGQNVTLSCEQNLNHDAMYWYRQDPGQGLRLIYYSQIVNDFQKGDIAEGYSVSREKKESFPLTVTSAQKNPTAFYLCASSKDTFLYEQYFGPGTRLTVT.

As DNA, the CDR3 is TGCGCCAGCAGCGGGAGATTTGAGTCCGGGGAGCTGTTTTTT. Protein product: CASSGRFESGELFF. The gene calls are TRBV5-1 and TRBJ2-2; D is perhaps TRBD2 (5 bases). Germline V gene lookup returns CDR1 SGHRS and CDR2 YFSETQ. The CDR3 spans 14 residues. V was trimmed by 4 bases and J by 6 bases, leaving 13 bases between them.